The 25 T cell receptor beta chains presented below share a single source sample, sequenced in a study of T-cell memory formation after mild COVID-19. MiXCR, run by TCRdb on the 5' RACE reads, gives a single entry per CDR3 protein. The sample lists some 320,000 distinct CDR3 sequences; approximately 15% were seen once. The specimen was PBMCs or a T cell subset sorted from them (not recorded which). These receptors all stem from a man between 18 and 29 years old who had mild COVID-19 (a few samples of this study predate the infection). Cell type and time point are not known.

This clonotype was seen more than once but under ten times. The V and J genes are TRBV7-6 and TRBJ2-5; D gene ambiguous. This CDR3 spans 14 amino acids. Trimming removed 5 bases from V and 4 bases from J, with 14 bases in between. Germline-derived CDR1 and CDR2 are SGHVS and FNYEAQ. The CDR3 is CASSPPGSGETQYF. In DNA form, the CDR3 reads TGTGCCAGCAGCCCGCCCGGATCCGGAGAGACCCAGTACTTC.

The chain recombines TRBV5-1 with TRBJ1-5, with no clear D. Germline CDR1 SGHRS, CDR2 YFSETQ. Trimming took off 0 bases at V and 0 bases at J, with 7 bases between the two ends. The CDR3 is made up of 15 amino acids. CDR3 bases: TGCGCCAGCAGCTTGGCTCCAGATAGCAATCAGCCCCAGCATTTT. Translation gives CASSLAPDSNQPQHF.

V is TRBV20-1 and J is TRBJ2-1; D is ambiguous. The V gene's germline CDR1 is DFQATT and CDR2 SNEGSKA (reference sequence). CDR3 size: 13 residues. With 0 bases removed from V and 8 bases from J, the gap between germline ends came to 11 bases. The CDR3 sequence: CSARDGTLDEQFF. The CDR3 bases are TGCAGTGCTAGAGACGGTACGCTGGATGAGCAGTTCTTC.

The table lists this clonotype with a few counts. The chain recombines TRBV7-9 with TRBJ1-1; D perhaps matches TRBD1 (5 bases). The CDR3 consists of 14 residues. Trimming took off 3 bases at V and 0 bases at J, with 8 bases between the two ends. From germline, CDR1 is SEHNR and CDR2 FQNEAQ (reference sequence). CDR3 loop: CASSFMDMNTEAFF. DNA of the CDR3: TGTGCCAGCAGCTTCATGGACATGAACACTGAAGCTTTCTTT.

This clonotype was seen a handful of times. This chain links TRBV13 with TRBJ1-2; TRBD1 is a possible D gene (6 bases). The CDR3 covers 15 residues. Trimming took off 0 bases at V and 4 bases at J, with 12 bases between the two ends. In germline, CDR1 is PRHDT, CDR2 FYEKMQ (reference sequence). The CDR3 region is CASSLGRPGAYGYTF. DNA for the CDR3: TGTGCCAGCAGCTTAGGACGCCCAGGGGCCTATGGCTACACCTTC.

This clonotype was recorded at least ten times. The V call is TRBV7-8, the J call TRBJ2-4; D perhaps matches TRBD1 (5 bases). Germline assignment: CDR1 SGHVS and CDR2 FQNEAQ. Trimming removed 3 bases at V and 7 bases at J, with 10 bases between. The CDR3 runs to 13 residues. Here the CDR3 reads CASSLGQGNIQYF. The CDR3 bases are TGTGCCAGCAGCTTGGGGCAGGGCAACATTCAGTACTTC.

This sequence joins TRBV24-1 and TRBJ2-1; 7 nucleotides line up with TRBD2. The junction had 7 bases not matched to a gene; V was cut back by 5 bases and J by 10 bases. Germline V CDR1 and CDR2: KGHDR, SFDVKD. The CDR3 spans 13 residues. The chain's CDR3 is CATSAGTSDEQFF. The CDR3 DNA reads as TGTGCCACCAGTGCCGGAACTAGCGACGAGCAGTTCTTC.

In this sample, this clonotype turned up a few times. The rearrangement joins TRBV6-5 to TRBJ1-2, with 7 bases aligning to TRBD1. Germline CDR1 MNHEY, CDR2 SVGAGI. With V trimmed by 3 bases and J by 7 bases, 5 bases remained unmatched. The CDR3 runs to 13 residues. CDR3 sequence reads: CASSYVTGRGYTF. In nucleotides, the CDR3 is TGTGCCAGCAGTTATGTGACAGGGCGTGGCTACACCTTC.

This clonotype showed up just a few times. The chain employs TRBV30 and TRBJ2-3; 7 bases are a match to TRBD1. Germline V lookup: CDR1 GTSNPN, CDR2 SVGIG (reference sequence). The V and J ends lost 2 bases and 1 base, in that order; junction bases with no gene match: 0. This CDR3 contains 13 residues. In DNA, the CDR3 is TGTGCCTGGAGTCAGGGGGGCACAGATACGCAGTATTTT. Encoded protein: CAWSQGGTDTQYF.

This clonotype occurred a few times. V and J are TRBV7-2 and TRBJ2-2; D unclear. The CDR3 covers 15 residues. Trimming stripped 5 bases from V and 1 base from J, with 11 bases between. Germline V lookup: CDR1 SGHTA, CDR2 FQGNSA. The CDR3 is CASSQSGRNTGELFF. The CDR3 bases are TGTGCCAGCAGCCAATCGGGCAGGAACACCGGGGAGCTGTTTTTT.

The J gene is TRBJ2-2, the V gene TRBV4-3; maybe TRBD1 (5 bases). This CDR3 spans 14 amino acids. Germline lookup yields CDR1 LGHNA and CDR2 YSLEER. Deletions cut 1 base from V and 5 bases from J, with 8 bases between. The CDR3 DNA reads as TGCGCCAGCAGCCAAGTACAGGAAACCGGGGAGCTGTTTTTT. Translated: CASSQVQETGELFF.

Only a few counts were recorded for this clonotype. V is TRBV12-3 or TRBV12-4 and J is TRBJ2-3; a weak D match, TRBD1 (5 bases). There are 16 residues in the CDR3. V lost 3 bases to trimming and J lost 2 bases, with 15 bases between them. The CDR3 loop reads CASSFRRGSNTDTQYF. The CDR3 region has the DNA TGTGCCAGCAGTTTTCGAAGGGGATCAAACACAGATACGCAGTATTTT.

This clonotype was recorded a few times. The chain has TRBV4-3 and TRBJ1-6; 8 nucleotides agree with TRBD1. J was trimmed by 8 bases and V by 0 bases; bases with no gene match: 3. CDR3 length equals 15 residues. Germline CDR1 and CDR2: LGHNA and YSLEER. CDR3 residues: CASSQEGTGDSPLHF. DNA of the CDR3: TGCGCCAGCAGCCAAGAAGGGACAGGAGATTCACCCCTCCACTTT.

A few counts support this clonotype. V usage is TRBV29-1 and J usage is TRBJ2-1; D is undetermined. This CDR3 comprises 11 residues. The germline V gene encodes CDR1 SQVTM and CDR2 ANQGSEA. V was trimmed by 6 bases and J by 7 bases, leaving 10 bases between them. The CDR3 DNA reads as TGCAGCGTGGCCCCATTAAATGAGCAGTTCTTC. As protein: CSVAPLNEQFF.

The J gene is TRBJ1-2, the V gene TRBV5-1; D not certain. V was cut by 4 bases and J by 5 bases, with 12 bases left in between. Germline V gene data show CDR1 as SGHRS and CDR2 as YFSETQ. The CDR3 sequence is 13 residues long. This CDR3 is CASSAEFTYGYTF. DNA for the CDR3: TGCGCCAGCAGCGCGGAGTTCACTTATGGCTACACCTTC. The variable domain in full, with the rest retrieved from reference TRBV5-1 and TRBJ1-2, is KAGVTQTPRYLIKTRGQQVTLSCSPISGHRSVSWYQQTPGQGLQFLFEYFSETQRNKGNFPGRFSGRQFSNSRSEMNVSTLELGDSALYLCASSAEFTYGYTFGSGTRLTVV.

The chain combines TRBV29-1 with TRBJ1-1, with D unclear. The CDR3 has 12 residues. Germline-derived CDR1 and CDR2 are SQVTM and ANQGSEA. The V and J ends lost 5 bases and 7 bases respectively, with 14 bases between them. CDR3 sequence: CSVKFGAVEAFF. CDR3 nucleotide sequence: TGCAGCGTTAAATTTGGCGCTGTTGAAGCTTTCTTT.

The gene calls are TRBV6-1 and TRBJ2-5; TRBD1 might be the D (5 bases). V lost 0 bases and J 6 bases, leaving 11 bases between the germline ends. Per the germline V gene, CDR1 is MNHNS and CDR2 is SASEGT. This CDR3 has 14 amino acids. Written as DNA, the CDR3 is TGTGCCAGCAGTGAAGCGGACAAGGGGCAGACCCAGTACTTC. Protein sequence: CASSEADKGQTQYF.

This clonotype has more than one count but fewer than ten. The V gene is TRBV28, the J gene TRBJ1-4, with TRBD1 identical over 11 bases. The germline gives CDR1 MDHEN, CDR2 SYDVKM. The V and J ends lost 6 bases and 8 bases, in that order; junction bases with no gene match: 11. This CDR3 has 16 amino acids. For the CDR3, the DNA is TGTGCCAGCAGAGTGGGACAGGGGGTTTGGGGGGAAAAACTGTTTTTT. Residues: CASRVGQGVWGEKLFF. Full variable domain (missing parts from reference TRBV28 and TRBJ1-4): DVKVTQSSRYLVKRTGEKVFLECVQDMDHENMFWYRQDPGLGLRLIYFSYDVKMKEKGDIPEGYSVSREKKERFSLILESASTNQTSMYLCASRVGQGVWGEKLFFGSGTQLSVL.

This clonotype was seen more than once but under ten times. The chain is built from TRBV4-3 and TRBJ2-1; TRBD1 agrees at 9 bases. The CDR3 is made up of 17 amino acids. CDR1 and CDR2 (germline): LGHNA, YSLEER. J gave up 8 bases and V 4 bases, and 15 bases lay outside the gene matches. Here the CDR3 reads CASSRGTTGGNAHEQFF. The CDR3 DNA is TGCGCCAGCAGCCGTGGAACGACAGGGGGAAACGCTCATGAGCAGTTCTTC.

The rearrangement uses TRBV6-1 and TRBJ2-1, with 9 positions matching TRBD2. V shed 10 bases and J 4 bases; nucleotides not matched to a gene: 11. The CDR3 extends over 15 amino acids. CDR1 and CDR2 (germline): MNHNS, SASEGT. CDR3 coding DNA: TGTGCCACCATCGCGGGGGGGGGCCTATACAATGAGCAGTTCTTC. It encodes CATIAGGGLYNEQFF.

The chain has TRBV7-2 and TRBJ1-2; D is ambiguous. The CDR3 totals 14 residues. Germline CDR1 SGHTA, CDR2 FQGNSA. Deletions cut 5 bases from V and 2 bases from J, with 12 bases between. The CDR3 sequence: CASSAPSRNYGYTF. The CDR3 coding sequence is TGTGCCAGCAGCGCCCCGTCCCGGAACTATGGCTACACCTTC.

This clonotype has only a few counts. The chain uses TRBV6-6 and TRBJ1-2; no clear D. Germline assignment: CDR1 MNHNY and CDR2 SVGAGI (reference sequence). Deletions cut 8 bases from V and 0 bases from J, with 16 bases between. The CDR3 sequence is 15 residues long. CDR3 in amino acids: CASSPVRVANYGYTF. For the CDR3, the DNA is TGTGCCAGCTCCCCCGTTCGGGTAGCTAACTATGGCTACACCTTC.

There are a few counts of this clonotype. The chain uses TRBV7-2 and TRBJ2-3; no firm D call. V lost 5 bases and J 3 bases, leaving 9 bases between the germline ends. The CDR3 is 13 residues long. Germline CDR1 and CDR2: SGHTA and FQGNSA. CDR3 protein: CASSVWQTDTQYF. The CDR3 DNA is TGTGCCAGCAGCGTCTGGCAGACAGATACGCAGTATTTT. Variable domain in full (rest from reference TRBV7-2 and TRBJ2-3): GAGVSQSPSNKVTEKGKDVELRCDPISGHTALYWYRQSLGQGLEFLIYFQGNSAPDKSGLPSDRFSAERTGGSVSTLTIQRTQQEDSAVYLCASSVWQTDTQYFGPGTRLTVL.

This clonotype showed up many times. The rearrangement joins TRBV12-3 or TRBV12-4 to TRBJ2-5; no firm D call. CDR3 size: 13 residues. The germline V and J ends were trimmed by 2 bases and 4 bases, with 8 bases remaining between them. CDR3 in DNA: TGTGCCAGCAGTTTAAGTACTTCAGAGACCCAGTACTTC. Translation: CASSLSTSETQYF.

This clonotype came up many times. The gene calls are TRBV7-3 and TRBJ2-1; no definite D call. This CDR3 contains 11 residues. CDR1 is SGHTA and CDR2 is FQGTGA in the germline V gene. V was pared by 4 bases and J by 5 bases, with 3 bases between. CDR3 sequence (DNA): TGTGCCAGCAGCTCAAACAATGAGCAGTTCTTC. Its protein product is CASSSNNEQFF.